A selection of T cell receptor beta chains follows, all from one sample in a study of blood T cell repertoires in COVID-19. Repertoires were generated with immunoSEQ multiplex PCR, while TCRdb's copy carries only in-frame clones and drops some. The sample has about 230,000 clones, approximately 88% seen once; the top ten hold around 27%. The sample was peripheral blood. The source of these receptors is a man aged 35 to 55 with acute or convalescent COVID-19. The CDR3 runs from the conserved cysteine through the conserved F or W. A D gene is named only where the DNA matches it firmly. Size tells how often a clone was seen (once, few, many) or the class of an expanded clone, and some rows leave it out.

j_call: TRBJ1-3
clone_size: .
d_call: .
v_call: TRBV2
cdr3_aa: CASSEFVFSGNTIYF
cdr3_nt: TGTGCCAGCAGTGAATTTGTCTTTTCTGGAAACACCATATATTTT

j_call: TRBJ1-1
clone_size: .
d_call: .
v_call: TRBV9
cdr3_aa: CASSVALRSTEAFF
cdr3_nt: TGTGCCAGCAGCGTAGCTTTAAGGAGCACTGAAGCTTTCTTT

j_call: TRBJ1-2
clone_size: .
d_call: TRBD1
v_call: TRBV7-9
cdr3_aa: CASSFSETGLYGYTF
cdr3_nt: TGTGCCAGCAGCTTTTCTGAGACAGGGCTCTATGGCTACACCTTC

j_call: TRBJ2-1
clone_size: .
d_call: TRBD2
v_call: TRBV4-3
cdr3_aa: CASSQRTSGPYNEQFF
cdr3_nt: TGCGCCAGCAGCCAACGGACTAGCGGGCCCTACAATGAGCAGTTCTTC

j_call: TRBJ2-1
clone_size: few
d_call: .
v_call: TRBV18
cdr3_aa: CASSASVTYNEQFF
cdr3_nt: TGTGCCAGCTCAGCGTCGGTTACCTACAATGAGCAGTTCTTC

j_call: TRBJ1-2
clone_size: .
d_call: .
v_call: TRBV19
cdr3_aa: CATTAGTIPYYGYTF
cdr3_nt: TGTGCCACCACAGCCGGGACAATCCCCTACTATGGCTACACCTTC

j_call: TRBJ2-3
clone_size: .
d_call: .
v_call: TRBV12-3/TRBV12-4
cdr3_aa: CASSLDRLDTQYF
cdr3_nt: TGTGCCAGCAGTTTAGACAGGTTAGATACGCAGTATTTT

j_call: TRBJ2-7
clone_size: .
d_call: .
v_call: TRBV7-2
cdr3_aa: CASSLRIGYEQYF
cdr3_nt: TGTGCCAGCAGCTTAAGGATCGGGTACGAGCAGTACTTC

j_call: TRBJ1-5
clone_size: .
d_call: .
v_call: TRBV4-2
cdr3_aa: CASSHAPMGLSNQPQHF
cdr3_nt: TGTGCCAGCAGCCATGCACCAATGGGACTTAGCAATCAGCCCCAGCATTTT

j_call: TRBJ2-1
clone_size: .
d_call: TRBD2
v_call: TRBV18
cdr3_aa: CASSRTSGMSSYNEQFF
cdr3_nt: TGTGCCAGCTCACGGACTAGCGGGATGAGCTCCTACAATGAGCAGTTCTTC

j_call: TRBJ2-7
clone_size: .
d_call: .
v_call: TRBV7-9
cdr3_aa: CASSPRTAYEQYF
cdr3_nt: TGTGCCAGCAGCCCTAGGACAGCCTACGAGCAGTACTTC

j_call: TRBJ2-7
clone_size: .
d_call: .
v_call: TRBV7-9
cdr3_aa: CASSAQGSYEQYF
cdr3_nt: TGTGCCAGCAGCGCACAGGGCTCCTACGAGCAGTACTTC

j_call: TRBJ2-1
clone_size: once
d_call: TRBD2
v_call: TRBV3-1/TRBV3-2
cdr3_aa: CASSPSGRPNEQFF
cdr3_nt: TGTGCCAGCAGCCCCAGCGGGAGGCCCAATGAGCAGTTCTTC

j_call: TRBJ2-1
clone_size: .
d_call: TRBD2
v_call: TRBV4-2
cdr3_aa: CASSRVLAGGDEQFF
cdr3_nt: TGTGCCAGCAGCCGTGTACTAGCGGGGGGCGATGAGCAGTTCTTC

j_call: TRBJ2-7
clone_size: .
d_call: TRBD1
v_call: TRBV5-1
cdr3_aa: CASSTRQGNYEQYF
cdr3_nt: TGCGCCAGCAGTACCCGACAGGGAAACTACGAGCAGTACTTC

j_call: TRBJ1-2
clone_size: .
d_call: .
v_call: TRBV7-2
cdr3_aa: CASSISFQGGSIGYTF
cdr3_nt: TGTGCCAGCAGCATCTCCTTTCAAGGGGGATCTATTGGCTACACCTTC

j_call: TRBJ2-7
clone_size: .
d_call: TRBD1
v_call: TRBV3-1/TRBV3-2
cdr3_aa: CASSPRDRGAYEQYF
cdr3_nt: TGTGCCAGCAGCCCAAGGGACAGAGGAGCCTACGAGCAGTACTTC

j_call: TRBJ1-5
clone_size: .
d_call: .
v_call: TRBV27
cdr3_aa: CASSLGENSNQPQHF
cdr3_nt: TGTGCCAGCAGTTTAGGTGAGAATAGCAATCAGCCCCAGCATTTT

j_call: TRBJ2-1
clone_size: .
d_call: .
v_call: TRBV19
cdr3_aa: CASSWTNYNEQFF
cdr3_nt: TGTGCCAGTAGTTGGACTAACTACAATGAGCAGTTCTTC

j_call: TRBJ1-2
clone_size: .
d_call: .
v_call: TRBV19
cdr3_aa: CASSISNADYGYTF
cdr3_nt: TGTGCCAGTAGTATAAGTAATGCGGACTATGGCTACACCTTC

j_call: TRBJ1-3
clone_size: .
d_call: .
v_call: TRBV14
cdr3_aa: CASSQAYTIYF
cdr3_nt: TGTGCCAGCAGCCAAGCATACACCATATATTTT

j_call: TRBJ2-3
clone_size: .
d_call: TRBD2
v_call: TRBV20-1
cdr3_aa: CSASRGRPTDTQYF
cdr3_nt: TGCAGTGCTAGTCGCGGGAGACCCACAGATACGCAGTATTTT

j_call: TRBJ2-1
clone_size: .
d_call: .
v_call: TRBV15
cdr3_aa: CATSRDHLGGYNEQFF
cdr3_nt: TGTGCCACCAGCAGAGACCACCTGGGAGGCTACAATGAGCAGTTCTTC

j_call: TRBJ2-5
clone_size: .
d_call: TRBD2
v_call: TRBV7-9
cdr3_aa: CASSLNGGLAAQYF
cdr3_nt: TGTGCCAGCAGCCTGAATGGGGGACTAGCAGCCCAGTACTTC

j_call: TRBJ1-2
clone_size: .
d_call: TRBD1
v_call: TRBV27
cdr3_aa: CASSLSPAGGSYGYTF
cdr3_nt: TGTGCCAGCAGTTTGAGCCCGGCAGGGGGTAGCTATGGCTACACCTTC

j_call: TRBJ2-1
clone_size: .
d_call: TRBD1
v_call: TRBV18
cdr3_aa: CASSMGQGSGNEQFF
cdr3_nt: TGTGCCAGCTCAATGGGACAGGGGTCAGGGAATGAGCAGTTCTTC

j_call: TRBJ2-3
clone_size: .
d_call: .
v_call: TRBV15
cdr3_aa: CATSRGRGTGDTQYF
cdr3_nt: TGTGCCACCAGCAGGGGACGGGGGACTGGGGATACGCAGTATTTT

j_call: TRBJ2-7
clone_size: once
d_call: .
v_call: TRBV4-2
cdr3_aa: CASSQVSARPDRPYEQYF
cdr3_nt: TGTGCCAGCAGCCAAGTTTCTGCGCGTCCCGACAGGCCCTACGAGCAGTACTTC

j_call: TRBJ2-2
clone_size: .
d_call: TRBD2
v_call: TRBV5-1
cdr3_aa: CASSMTSSTGELFF
cdr3_nt: TGCGCCAGCAGCATGACTAGCAGCACCGGGGAGCTGTTTTTT

j_call: TRBJ1-1
clone_size: .
d_call: TRBD1
v_call: TRBV27
cdr3_aa: CASSARDRPFHTEAFF
cdr3_nt: TGTGCCAGCAGTGCCCGGGACAGACCCTTCCACACTGAAGCTTTCTTT

j_call: TRBJ2-5
clone_size: once
d_call: TRBD2
v_call: TRBV7-9
cdr3_aa: CASSQEREGRETQYF
cdr3_nt: TGTGCCAGCAGCCAGGAGAGGGAGGGTAGGGAGACCCAGTACTTC

j_call: TRBJ1-1
clone_size: once
d_call: .
v_call: TRBV29-1
cdr3_aa: CSGTLGKNTEAFF
cdr3_nt: TGCAGCGGGACTTTGGGCAAGAACACTGAAGCTTTCTTT

j_call: TRBJ2-2
clone_size: .
d_call: TRBD1
v_call: TRBV5-1
cdr3_aa: CASSYGTGDDGELFF
cdr3_nt: TGCGCCAGCAGCTACGGGACAGGGGACGACGGGGAGCTGTTTTTT

j_call: TRBJ1-2
clone_size: .
d_call: .
v_call: TRBV19
cdr3_aa: CASSTYGQWAFYGYTF
cdr3_nt: TGTGCCAGTAGTACCTACGGACAGTGGGCTTTTTATGGCTACACCTTC

j_call: TRBJ2-1
clone_size: many
d_call: .
v_call: TRBV7-9
cdr3_aa: CASSFGPPSGQFF
cdr3_nt: TGTGCCAGCAGCTTCGGGCCTCCAAGCGGGCAGTTCTTC

j_call: TRBJ1-1
clone_size: .
d_call: TRBD1
v_call: TRBV19
cdr3_aa: CASSKMTGHTEAFF
cdr3_nt: TGTGCCAGTAGTAAAATGACAGGGCACACTGAAGCTTTCTTT

j_call: TRBJ2-1
clone_size: .
d_call: TRBD2
v_call: TRBV5-4
cdr3_aa: CASSTLAGGAYNEQFF
cdr3_nt: TGTGCCAGCAGCACTTTAGCGGGAGGGGCCTACAATGAGCAGTTCTTC

j_call: TRBJ1-1
clone_size: .
d_call: TRBD1
v_call: TRBV7-9
cdr3_aa: CASSLGQGGEAFF
cdr3_nt: TGTGCCAGCAGCTTAGGCCAGGGGGGTGAAGCTTTCTTT

j_call: TRBJ2-2
clone_size: .
d_call: TRBD1
v_call: TRBV11-2
cdr3_aa: CASSARLGTAANTGELFF
cdr3_nt: TGTGCCAGCAGCGCGCGTTTAGGGACAGCCGCGAACACCGGGGAGCTGTTTTTT

j_call: TRBJ2-3
clone_size: .
d_call: TRBD2
v_call: TRBV19
cdr3_aa: CASSVTSGRSDTQYF
cdr3_nt: TGTGCCAGTAGTGTGACTAGCGGGAGATCAGATACGCAGTATTTT

j_call: TRBJ2-7
clone_size: once
d_call: TRBD2
v_call: TRBV18
cdr3_aa: CASSLATSGSPSSYEQYF
cdr3_nt: TGTGCCAGCTCACTCGCGACTAGCGGGAGTCCTAGCTCCTACGAGCAGTACTTC

j_call: TRBJ2-3
clone_size: .
d_call: .
v_call: TRBV29-1
cdr3_aa: CSASSGGLGDTQYF
cdr3_nt: TGCAGCGCCTCGTCGGGGGGCTTGGGAGATACGCAGTATTTT

j_call: TRBJ2-1
clone_size: .
d_call: .
v_call: TRBV4-2
cdr3_aa: CASSHGAVDEQFF
cdr3_nt: TGTGCCAGCAGCCACGGCGCGGTCGATGAGCAGTTCTTC

j_call: TRBJ2-3
clone_size: few
d_call: .
v_call: TRBV6-2/TRBV6-3
cdr3_aa: CASSYPNTDTQYF
cdr3_nt: TGTGCCAGCAGTTACCCCAACACAGATACGCAGTATTTT

j_call: TRBJ2-3
clone_size: .
d_call: .
v_call: TRBV19
cdr3_aa: CASSLGVTDTQYF
cdr3_nt: TGTGCCAGTAGTCTCGGGGTCACAGATACGCAGTATTTT

j_call: TRBJ2-1
clone_size: .
d_call: .
v_call: TRBV7-3
cdr3_aa: CASSLTGGYAEQFF
cdr3_nt: TGTGCCAGCAGCTTAACAGGCGGCTACGCTGAGCAGTTCTTC

j_call: TRBJ2-5
clone_size: .
d_call: TRBD2
v_call: TRBV10-3
cdr3_aa: CAIQKAGVERIETQYF
cdr3_nt: TGTGCCATCCAGAAAGCGGGAGTCGAGAGAATAGAGACCCAGTACTTC

j_call: TRBJ2-5
clone_size: .
d_call: TRBD2
v_call: TRBV4-2
cdr3_aa: CASSQDGQGGRGGETQYF
cdr3_nt: TGTGCCAGCAGCCAAGATGGGCAAGGCGGGAGGGGGGGAGAGACCCAGTACTTC

j_call: TRBJ2-1
clone_size: .
d_call: TRBD2
v_call: TRBV10-1
cdr3_aa: CASSEGLAGYNEQFF
cdr3_nt: TGCGCCAGCAGTGAAGGACTAGCGGGGTACAATGAGCAGTTCTTC

j_call: TRBJ2-7
clone_size: .
d_call: .
v_call: TRBV21-1
cdr3_aa: CASGAEDVYEQYF
cdr3_nt: TGTGCCAGCGGCGCAGAGGATGTCTACGAGCAGTACTTC

j_call: TRBJ2-3
clone_size: .
d_call: .
v_call: TRBV18
cdr3_aa: CASSPETGTDTQYF
cdr3_nt: TGTGCCAGCTCACCAGAGACAGGCACAGATACGCAGTATTTT

j_call: TRBJ1-3
clone_size: .
d_call: TRBD1
v_call: TRBV15
cdr3_aa: CATSRRTGNGNTIYF
cdr3_nt: TGTGCCACCAGCAGACGGACAGGGAACGGAAACACCATATATTTT

j_call: TRBJ1-2
clone_size: .
d_call: .
v_call: TRBV12-5
cdr3_aa: CASGLVQVTGQPRSGYTF
cdr3_nt: TGTGCTAGTGGTTTGGTACAGGTAACAGGACAGCCTAGGAGCGGCTACACCTTC

j_call: TRBJ1-1
clone_size: .
d_call: TRBD1
v_call: TRBV29-1
cdr3_aa: CSASLRQGDTEAFF
cdr3_nt: TGCAGCGCCTCCTTACGACAGGGGGATACTGAAGCTTTCTTT

j_call: TRBJ1-2
clone_size: .
d_call: .
v_call: TRBV30
cdr3_aa: CAWSGGDYGYTF
cdr3_nt: TGTGCCTGGAGCGGGGGTGACTATGGCTACACCTTC

j_call: TRBJ1-2
clone_size: .
d_call: .
v_call: TRBV30
cdr3_aa: CAWSGNRDYGYTF
cdr3_nt: TGTGCCTGGAGTGGCAACAGGGACTATGGCTACACCTTC

j_call: TRBJ1-2
clone_size: .
d_call: .
v_call: TRBV5-1
cdr3_aa: CASSLVPRDYGYTF
cdr3_nt: TGCGCCAGCAGCTTGGTCCCCCGGGACTATGGCTACACCTTC